This TCR beta chain came from a study of blood T cell repertoires in COVID-19. Study details: T cells, B-cell-depleted T cells, or PBMCs provided the cDNA or gDNA that served as material.

The germline CDR1 and CDR2 sequences are MDHEN and SYDVKM. This CDR3 is built from 13 residues. V was shortened by 2 bases and J by 4 bases, with 8 bases between the two germline ends. This clone was picked up one time. Per the authors' pipeline: Reference gene primer amplification in the assay estimated nucleated cell counts. Data came from immunoSEQ multiplex PCR; TCRdb stores just in-frame clones and leaves some out. That table furnishes V, J and clone size, whereas the DNA furnished D and trimming. The sample has around 160,000 clones; 85% are singletons. V gene TRBV28 combines with J gene TRBJ1-2; D ambiguous. The specimen was peripheral blood. This sequence originates from a woman aged 40 to 50 with active or convalescent COVID-19. The CDR3 loop reads CASSLAVLYGYTF. The DNA of the CDR3 is TGTGCCAGCAGTTTAGCGGTTCTCTATGGCTACACCTTC.